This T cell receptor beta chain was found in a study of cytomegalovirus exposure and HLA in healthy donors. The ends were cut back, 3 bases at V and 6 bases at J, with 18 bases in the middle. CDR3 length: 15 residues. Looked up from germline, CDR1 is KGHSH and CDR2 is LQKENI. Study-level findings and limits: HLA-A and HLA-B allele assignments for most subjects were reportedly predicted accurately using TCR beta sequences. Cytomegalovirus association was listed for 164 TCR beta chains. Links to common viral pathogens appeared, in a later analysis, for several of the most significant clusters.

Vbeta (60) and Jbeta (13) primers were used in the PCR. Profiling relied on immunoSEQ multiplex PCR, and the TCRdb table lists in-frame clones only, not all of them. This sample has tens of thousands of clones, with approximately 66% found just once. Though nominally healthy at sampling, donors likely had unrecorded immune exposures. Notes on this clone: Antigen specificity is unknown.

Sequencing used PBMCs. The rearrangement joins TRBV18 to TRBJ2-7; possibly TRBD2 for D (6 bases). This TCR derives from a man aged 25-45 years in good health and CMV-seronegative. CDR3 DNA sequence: TGTGCCAGCTCACCTCGCGGGGAATTGAGGAGCGAGCAGTACTTC. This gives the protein CASSPRGELRSEQYF.